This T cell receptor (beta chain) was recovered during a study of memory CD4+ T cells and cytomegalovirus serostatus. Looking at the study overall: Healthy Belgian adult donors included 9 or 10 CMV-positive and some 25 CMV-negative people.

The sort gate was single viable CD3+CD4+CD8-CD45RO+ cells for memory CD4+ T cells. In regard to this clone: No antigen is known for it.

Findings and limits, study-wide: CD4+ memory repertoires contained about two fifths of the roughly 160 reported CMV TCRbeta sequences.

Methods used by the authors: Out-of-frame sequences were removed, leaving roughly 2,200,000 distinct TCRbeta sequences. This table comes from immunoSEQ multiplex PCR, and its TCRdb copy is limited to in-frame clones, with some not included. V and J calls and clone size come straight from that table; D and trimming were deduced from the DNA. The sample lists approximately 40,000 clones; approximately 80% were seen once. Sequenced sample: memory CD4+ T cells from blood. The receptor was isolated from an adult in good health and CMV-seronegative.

CDR3 residues: CSVPFPPDTQYF. The CDR3 DNA reads as TGCAGCGTCCCCTTTCCTCCAGATACGCAGTATTTT. J is TRBJ2-3 and V is TRBV29-1; D unresolved. Germline V CDR1 and CDR2: SQVTM, ANQGSEA. Trimming took 6 bases from V and 4 from J, leaving 11 bases between them. The CDR3 extends over 12 amino acids.